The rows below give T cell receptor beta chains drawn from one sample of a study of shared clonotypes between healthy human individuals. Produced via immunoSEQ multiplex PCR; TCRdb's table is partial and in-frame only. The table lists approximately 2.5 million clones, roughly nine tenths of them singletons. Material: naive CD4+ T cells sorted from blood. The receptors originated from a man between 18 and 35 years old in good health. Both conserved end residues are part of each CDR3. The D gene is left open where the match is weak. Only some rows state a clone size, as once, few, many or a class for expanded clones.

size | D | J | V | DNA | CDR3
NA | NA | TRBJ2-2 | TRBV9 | TGTGCCAGCAGCCCCCCCTACCCCGGGGAGCTGTTTTTT | CASSPPYPGELFF
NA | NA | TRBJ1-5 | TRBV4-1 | TGCGCCAGCAGCCAAGATCTCCAGGGCAATCAGCCCCAGCATTTT | CASSQDLQGNQPQHF
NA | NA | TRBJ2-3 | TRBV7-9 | TGTGCCAGCAGCTTAGACGGACTCCTCACAGATACGCAGTATTTT | CASSLDGLLTDTQYF
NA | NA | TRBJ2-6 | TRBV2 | TGTGCCAGCCGTGAACTGTCTGGGGCCAACGTCCTGACTTTC | CASRELSGANVLTF
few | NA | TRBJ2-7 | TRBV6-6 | TGTGCCAGCAGTTACTCGCTAGGGGGCGAGCAGTACTTC | CASSYSLGGEQYF
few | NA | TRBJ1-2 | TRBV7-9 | TGTGCCAGCAGCTTAGCCCGGGGGGACTATGGCTACACCTTC | CASSLARGDYGYTF
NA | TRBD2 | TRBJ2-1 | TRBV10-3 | TGTGCCATCAGTGAGCTAGCGGGGGTCAATGAGCAGTTCTTC | CAISELAGVNEQFF
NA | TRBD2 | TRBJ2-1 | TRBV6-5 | TGTGCCAGCAGTGGGACTAATCTAGGCTATAATGAGCAGTTCTTC | CASSGTNLGYNEQFF
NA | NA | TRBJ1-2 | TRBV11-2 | TGTGCCAGCAGCTTAGTTAGCTACTATGGCTACACCTTC | CASSLVSYYGYTF
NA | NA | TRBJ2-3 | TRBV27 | TGTGCCAGCAGTTTACAGGGGTGGGGAGATACGCAGTATTTT | CASSLQGWGDTQYF
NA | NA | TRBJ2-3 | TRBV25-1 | TGTGCCAGCAGTGTATCAGGGGAACCCACAGATACGCAGTATTTT | CASSVSGEPTDTQYF
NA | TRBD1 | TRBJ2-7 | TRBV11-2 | TGTGCCAGCAGCTTAGGGACAGGGTACGAGCAGTACTTC | CASSLGTGYEQYF
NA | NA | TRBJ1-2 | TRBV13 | TGTGCCAGCAGAACCAGGGACTCTAACTATGGCTACACCTTC | CASRTRDSNYGYTF
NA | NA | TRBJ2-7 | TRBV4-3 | TGCGCCAGCAGCCAAGAATTGGGGACTGCGCCCTACGAGCAGTACTTC | CASSQELGTAPYEQYF
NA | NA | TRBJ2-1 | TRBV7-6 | TGTGCCAGCAGCATATTACAGGGTTCCTCGGAGCAGTTCTTC | CASSILQGSSEQFF
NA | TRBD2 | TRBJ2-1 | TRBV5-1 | TGCGCCAGCGGTGGCGGGAGGTTGGGGGATGAGCAGTTCTTC | CASGGGRLGDEQFF
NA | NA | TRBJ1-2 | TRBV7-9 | TGTGCCAGCAGCTTAGAGTCTGCAAACTATTATGGCTACACCTTC | CASSLESANYYGYTF
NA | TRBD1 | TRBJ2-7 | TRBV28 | TGTGCCAGCAGTTTTGGGACAGGGGGGTGGTCGGGCGAGCAGTACTTC | CASSFGTGGWSGEQYF
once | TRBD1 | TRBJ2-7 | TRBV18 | TGTGCCAGCTCACCTGCCACGACAGGGGTATACGAGCAGTACTTC | CASSPATTGVYEQYF
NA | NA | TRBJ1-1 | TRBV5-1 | TGCGCCAGCAGCTTGGGCGGGGTTGAGAACACTGAAGCTTTCTTT | CASSLGGVENTEAFF